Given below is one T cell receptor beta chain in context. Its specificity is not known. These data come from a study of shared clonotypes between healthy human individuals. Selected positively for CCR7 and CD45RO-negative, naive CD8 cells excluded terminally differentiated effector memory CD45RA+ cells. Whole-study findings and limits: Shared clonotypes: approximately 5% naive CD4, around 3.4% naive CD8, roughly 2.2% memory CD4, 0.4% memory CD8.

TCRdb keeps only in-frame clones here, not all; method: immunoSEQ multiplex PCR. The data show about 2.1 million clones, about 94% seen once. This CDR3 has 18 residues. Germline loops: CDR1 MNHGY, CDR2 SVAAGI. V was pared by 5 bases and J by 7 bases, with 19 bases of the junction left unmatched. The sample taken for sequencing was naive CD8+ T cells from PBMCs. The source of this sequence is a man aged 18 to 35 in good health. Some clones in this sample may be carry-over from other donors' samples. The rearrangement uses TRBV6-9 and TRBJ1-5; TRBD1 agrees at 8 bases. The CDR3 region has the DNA TGTGCCAGCAGTGCTCATGCGGATCTGGACAGGGAAAGACAGCCCCAGCATTTT. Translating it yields CASSAHADLDRERQPQHF.